What follows describes a single T cell receptor (beta chain). Antigen unknown. This sample stems from a study of PD-1 blockade in classical Hodgkin lymphoma. The data were produced by immunoSEQ multiplex PCR, yet TCRdb's version contains in-frame clones alone and is incomplete. The profile shows 10,000 to 13,000 clones, roughly 72% of them singletons. The length of the CDR3 is 14 residues. Trimming pared 0 bases from V and 4 bases from J, leaving 10 bases between. Per the germline V gene, CDR1 is SGHDT and CDR2 is YYEEEE. Documented time point: cycle 4 day 1 (C4D1), after 6 weeks of nivolumab. Each patient relapsed following autologous stem cell transplantation, and prior brentuximab vedotin exposure differed. Researchers used magnetic negative selection to pull out pure CD4+ T cells from thawed PBMCs. Regarding the study as a whole: Complete responders had baseline diversity similar to newly diagnosed patients. Differences between repertoires have undefined causes, possibly disease activity or prior therapy. Patients who began taking nivolumab under 1 year after ASCT were left out.

Sequenced here: CD4+ T cells from blood, sampled before the fourth cycle of nivolumab. The V gene is TRBV5-6, the J gene TRBJ1-2; D is unclear. The clonotype originates from a human donor with classical Hodgkin lymphoma. The DNA of the CDR3 is TGTGCCAGCAGCTTGGAGTGGACGGGCTATGGCTACACCTTC. As protein: CASSLEWTGYGYTF.